These 5 T cell receptor beta chains were sequenced from one sample in a study of T cell responses to AZD1222 COVID-19 vaccine. The table came from immunoSEQ multiplex PCR; TCRdb's copy has only in-frame clones and leaves some out. The data contain about 160,000 clones, under 95% of them singletons. Sequencing used peripheral blood, obtained on day 0 of MenACWY control vaccination. The receptors were sampled from an adult in good health.

This clone has just one count. This chain links TRBV24-1 with TRBJ2-2; weak D call: TRBD1 (6 bases). The V gene's germline CDR1 is KGHDR and CDR2 SFDVKD. Trimming pared 4 bases from V and 5 bases from J, leaving 13 bases between. The CDR3 is made up of 15 amino acids. The CDR3 DNA is TGTGCCACCAGTGACCCCGGGACAATGACCGGGGAGCTGTTTTTT. Amino acids: CATSDPGTMTGELFF.

This chain uses TRBV14 with TRBJ1-2, with D unresolved. Germline loops: CDR1 SGHDN, CDR2 FVKESK. The CDR3 covers 12 residues. The V gene lost 2 bases and the J gene lost 4 bases, with 5 bases spanning the gap. The CDR3 protein is CASSQSFYGYTF. The CDR3 DNA is TGTGCCAGCAGCCAAAGCTTCTATGGCTACACCTTC.

V and J are TRBV9 and TRBJ1-4; D unclear. The germline gives CDR1 SGDLS, CDR2 YYNGEE. The CDR3 is 14 residues long. The V end lost 0 bases, the J end lost 7 bases, and 10 bases lay between the germline ends. The CDR3 DNA is TGTGCCAGCAGCGTAGAAGTATATAGTGAAAAACTGTTTTTT. It encodes CASSVEVYSEKLFF.

The CDR3 DNA is TGCAGTGCCCCCGAGACCCAGTACTTC. This gives the protein CSAPETQYF. The genes are TRBV20-1 and TRBJ2-5; no firm D call. The CDR3 is made up of 9 amino acids. In germline, CDR1 is DFQATT, CDR2 SNEGSKA (reference sequence). V was clipped by 6 bases and J by 5 bases, with 4 bases between them.

The count of this clone is one. The chain recombines TRBV7-6 with TRBJ1-1, with 7 positions matching TRBD1. Germline-derived CDR1 and CDR2 are SGHVS and FNYEAQ. CDR3 size: 14 residues. V was clipped by 3 bases and J by 0 bases; unmatched bases: 1. CDR3 in amino acids: CASSLGQLNTEAFF. DNA of the CDR3: TGTGCCAGCAGCTTGGGACAGCTGAACACTGAAGCTTTCTTT.